This T cell receptor (beta chain) was observed in a study of spatial heterogeneity in lung cancer. On the study more broadly: Detection consistently yielded more beta chains than alpha chains.

This CDR3 is built from 14 residues. V lost 5 bases and J 5 bases, leaving 15 bases between the germline ends. From germline, CDR1 is SGHAT and CDR2 FQNNGV. Each TCR cDNA molecule carried a unique molecular identifier. Each CDR3 protein gets one entry after TCRdb re-called the 5' RACE reads with MiXCR. The sample includes 30,000 to 50,000 distinct CDR3 sequences, roughly 5.2% seen only once; the top ten take about 9.9%. Noted time point: sample taken at primary tumor resection. Unsorted whole RNA samples from tumor, nontumor lung or frozen PBMC were sequenced. The donor group consisted of over 60 patients who had untreated, early-stage non-small cell lung cancer.

The material was PBMCs, obtained at surgery. The receptor's source is a male donor with early-stage non-small cell lung cancer. This rearrangement joins TRBV11-2 to TRBJ1-2; D unresolved. The DNA of the CDR3 is TGTGCCAGCAGCCCGGCGGGCCTCGGGTATGGCTACACCTTC. Its protein product is CASSPAGLGYGYTF.